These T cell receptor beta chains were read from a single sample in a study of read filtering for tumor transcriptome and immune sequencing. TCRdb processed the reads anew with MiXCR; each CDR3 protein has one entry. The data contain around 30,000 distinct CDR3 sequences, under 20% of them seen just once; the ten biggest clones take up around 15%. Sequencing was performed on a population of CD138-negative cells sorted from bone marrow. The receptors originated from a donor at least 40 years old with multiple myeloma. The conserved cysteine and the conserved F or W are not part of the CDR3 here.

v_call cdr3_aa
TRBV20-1 SARGVRQGNTGELF
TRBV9 ASSVGPQETQY
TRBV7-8 ASSLASGRINEQF
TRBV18 ASSPPRTSGLDEQF
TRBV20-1 SGGGLNRALETQY
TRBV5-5 ASSGLGDFGEQF
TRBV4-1 ASSHRYRGGGELF
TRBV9 ASSVSPGAVQY
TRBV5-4 ASHLDSFSGANVLT
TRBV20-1 SAREASGDQETQY
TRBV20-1 SARGLGATGGNEQY
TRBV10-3 AISESPSGWQY
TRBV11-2 ASSLPNGRKETQY
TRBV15 ATSPWPREDTQY
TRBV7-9 ASSSLDAGSGNTIY
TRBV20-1 SAMGPTNEKLF
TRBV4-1 ASSQDRGSSETQY